Listed here are 14 T cell receptor beta chains from one sample, sequenced in a study of T-cell reconstitution after alpha-beta-depleted transplantation in children. TCRbeta library construction was performed incorporating unique molecular identifiers. TCRdb re-derived calls from the PCR reads in MiXCR, one entry per CDR3 protein. This sample has around 370,000 distinct CDR3 sequences, with 10% found just once. Sequenced here: PBMCs from the stem cell graft donor, sampled from the stem cell graft. The receptors were gathered from a human donor who donated a stem cell graft to a child with acute lymphoblastic leukemia.

This clonotype showed up just a few times. The CDR3 spells CASSLGGPSVYNEQFF. The CDR3 nucleotides read TGTGCCAGCAGCCTGGGCGGTCCGAGCGTATACAATGAGCAGTTCTTC. V gene TRBV5-6 combines with J gene TRBJ2-1; no clear D gene. Germline loops: CDR1 SGHDT, CDR2 YYEEEE. The CDR3 is 16 amino acids. V shed 4 bases and J shed 4 bases, with 18 bases lying between them. The full variable domain, completed using reference TRBV5-6 and TRBJ2-1, is DAGVTQSPTHLIKTRGQQVTLRCSPKSGHDTVSWYQQALGQGPQFIFQYYEEEERQRGNFPDRFSGHQFPNYSSELNVNALLLGDSALYLCASSLGGPSVYNEQFFGPGTRLTVL.

The CDR3 protein is CASSPQSNTGELFF. The CDR3 DNA reads as TGTGCCAGCAGTCCACAGTCGAACACCGGGGAGCTGTTTTTT. This chain uses TRBV12-3 or TRBV12-4 with TRBJ2-2; no clear D. V shed 5 bases and J shed 0 bases, with 7 bases lying between them. The CDR3 length is 14 residues.

The chain couples TRBV4-1 to TRBJ2-5; 10 nucleotides match TRBD2. The CDR3 covers 15 residues. J was trimmed by 5 bases and V by 5 bases; bases with no gene match: 8. Germline V CDR1 and CDR2: MGHRA, YSYEKL. CDR3 nucleotides: TGCGCCAGCAGCTGGGGGCAAGCGGGAGGGGAGACCCAGTACTTC. As protein: CASSWGQAGGETQYF.

This clonotype occurred many times. The J gene is TRBJ2-3, the V gene TRBV20-1; D gene uncertain. This CDR3 contains 15 residues. The V end was cut by 1 base, the J end by 0 bases, with 11 bases between. CDR1 is DFQATT and CDR2 is SNEGSKA in the germline V gene (reference sequence). The CDR3 DNA reads as TGCAGTGCTAGAGTTTCGCTTACTAGCACAGATACGCAGTATTTT. It codes for CSARVSLTSTDTQYF.

This clonotype was counted only a few times. This rearrangement joins TRBV6-5 to TRBJ2-1, with no clear D. Trimming cost V 0 bases and J 1 base, with 10 bases left between them. CDR3 length: 16 residues. Germline values: CDR1 MNHEY, CDR2 SVGAGI. The CDR3 region is CASSYSSRASYNEQFF. The CDR3 DNA sequence: TGTGCCAGCAGTTACTCGAGTCGAGCTTCCTACAATGAGCAGTTCTTC.

In its sample, this clonotype was seen once. V and J are TRBV30 and TRBJ1-1; 9 positions agree with TRBD1. The germline gives CDR1 GTSNPN, CDR2 SVGIG (reference sequence). With 0 bases clipped from V and 11 bases from J, the junction kept 13 bases outside the gene matches. The CDR3 is 15 residues long. CDR3 DNA sequence: TGTGCCTGGAGTGTACTACAGGGGGCGCGGAAGGGGGCTTTCTTT. It translates to CAWSVLQGARKGAFF.

The chain links TRBV6-2 or TRBV6-3 to TRBJ1-2, with D uncertain. V lost 4 bases and J 4 bases, leaving 10 bases between the germline ends. CDR1 MNHEY and CDR2 SVGEGT come from the germline V gene. The CDR3 extends over 13 amino acids. The CDR3 region has the DNA TGTGCCAGCAGTTCCCGAGGAACCTATGGCTACACCTTC. This encodes CASSSRGTYGYTF.

The V and J genes are TRBV7-2 and TRBJ2-1; D is uncertain. Trimming cost V 3 bases and J 5 bases, with 17 bases left between them. Germline V gene lookup returns CDR1 SGHTA and CDR2 FQGNSA. The CDR3 consists of 16 residues. CDR3 in amino acids: CASSLQDRQLHNEQFF. CDR3 sequence (DNA): TGTGCCAGCAGCTTGCAGGACCGTCAACTTCACAATGAGCAGTTCTTC.

The rearrangement joins TRBV12-3 or TRBV12-4 to TRBJ2-7; 8 bases are shared with TRBD2. The CDR3 sequence is 13 residues long. J lost 6 bases, V lost 6 bases, and 7 bases had no gene match. The CDR3: CASSPIAGPEQYF. The CDR3 DNA reads TGTGCCAGCAGCCCCATAGCGGGACCCGAGCAGTACTTC.

This clonotype was detected only a few times. The chain combines TRBV24-1 with TRBJ1-1, with D perhaps TRBD1 (5 bases). CDR1 and CDR2 from the germline V gene are KGHDR and SFDVKD. Trimming removed 7 bases from V and 3 bases from J, with 5 bases in between. The CDR3 is 11 residues long. As DNA, the CDR3 is TGTGCCACCAGGGGGGACACTGAAGCTTTCTTT. This gives the protein CATRGDTEAFF.

V and J are TRBV5-5 and TRBJ1-5, with D uncertain. CDR1 and CDR2 from the germline V gene are SGHKS and YYEKEE (reference sequence). CDR3 size: 17 residues. Between the trimmed V and J ends, which lost 2 bases and 0 bases, there was a span of 15 bases. The CDR3 DNA is TGTGCCAGCAGCTTATCGGCCAGCCCTAATAGCAATCAGCCCCAGCATTTT. It specifies CASSLSASPNSNQPQHF.

This clonotype was seen more than once but under ten times. The chain carries TRBV5-6 and TRBJ2-7, with TRBD2 as a possible D gene (6 bases). This CDR3 region has 14 residues. V shed 6 bases and J shed 2 bases, with 15 bases lying between them. Germline V gene lookup returns CDR1 SGHDT and CDR2 YYEEEE. In DNA, the CDR3 is TGTGCCAGCACCCGCGGGGCCGAAGCCTACGAGCAGTACTTC. As protein: CASTRGAEAYEQYF.

This clonotype was counted ten times or more. The chain recombines TRBV4-3 with TRBJ1-2, with 12 nucleotides matching TRBD1. CDR1 and CDR2 (germline): LGHNA, YSLEER. V trimming: 5 bases; J trimming: 7 bases; junction bases outside the gene matches: 2. The CDR3 is made up of 13 amino acids. The CDR3 DNA reads TGCGCCAGCAGCGAGGGACAGGGGGCTGGCTACACCTTC. It yields the protein CASSEGQGAGYTF.

This clonotype was detected many times. This chain joins TRBV7-9 and TRBJ2-7; weak D call: TRBD1 (5 bases). Trimming stripped 5 bases from V and 2 bases from J, with 16 bases between. Germline loops: CDR1 SEHNR, CDR2 FQNEAQ (reference sequence). This CDR3 is 15 amino acids long. The CDR3 DNA follows: TGTGCCAGCAGCCGAACAGACAGAAATACCTACGAGCAGTACTTC. It is translated as CASSRTDRNTYEQYF.